This passage covers 9 T cell receptor beta chains from one sample sequenced in a study of ipilimumab plus nivolumab after autologous stem cell transplantation. Clones were read by immunoSEQ multiplex PCR, and TCRdb kept only the in-frame ones, dropping some. The table has some 45,000 clones, around nine tenths seen once; the top ten hold approximately 0.88%. The sequencing used PBMCs, collected in a trial of ipilimumab plus nivolumab as post-transplant consolidation. The source is a male donor with multiple myeloma.

This rearrangement joins TRBV19 to TRBJ1-2; D is unclear. Germline V gene data show CDR1 as LNHDA and CDR2 as SQIVND (reference sequence). V was clipped by 3 bases and J by 0 bases, with 11 bases between them. This CDR3 is built from 15 residues. CDR3 amino acids: CASSIQQSANYGYTF. The CDR3 nucleotides read TGTGCCAGTAGTATTCAACAGTCGGCTAACTATGGCTACACCTTC.

The V gene is TRBV10-3, the J gene TRBJ2-1, with 10 bases identical to TRBD1. The germline gives CDR1 ENHRY, CDR2 SYGVKD. V lost 7 bases to trimming and J lost 6 bases; unmatched junction nucleotides: 9. This CDR3 comprises 15 residues. The CDR3, as DNA: TGTGCCATCACCTCTGGACAGGGGGTGAGCAATGAGCAGTTCTTC. Translation: CAITSGQGVSNEQFF.

This clone is a singleton in its sample. The CDR3 DNA sequence: TGTGCCAGTAGTATAAGCGGGGGAGGTGGCTACACCTTC. Amino acid sequence: CASSISGGGGYTF. The rearrangement uses TRBV19 and TRBJ1-2, with D possibly being TRBD1 (5 bases). CDR1 is LNHDA and CDR2 is SQIVND in the germline V gene (reference sequence). The CDR3 length is 13 residues. Trimming left V 2 bases short and J 7 bases short, with 11 bases between.

The chain uses TRBV28 and TRBJ2-7, with 10 bases identical to TRBD2. Germline V gene sequence: CDR1 MDHEN, CDR2 SYDVKM. The CDR3 contains 20 residues. The trim removed 4 bases at V and 6 bases at J, leaving 24 bases unmatched. The CDR3 nucleotides are TGTGCCAGCAGTTCCCCGGCGGGCCCTGGGGATAGCGGGAGGTACCGCGAGCAGTACTTC. This codes for CASSSPAGPGDSGRYREQYF.

V gene TRBV6-5 combines with J gene TRBJ2-7, with no clear D. V lost 8 bases and J lost 6, with 17 bases in between. Germline V gene lookup returns CDR1 MNHEY and CDR2 SVGAGI. CDR3 size: 13 residues. This chain's CDR3 is CASHPSHSTEQYF. CDR3 in DNA: TGTGCCAGCCACCCGAGTCACTCAACCGAGCAGTACTTC.

V is TRBV7-9 and J is TRBJ2-7, with TRBD1 identical over 7 bases. The V and J ends lost 0 bases and 5 bases, in that order; junction bases with no gene match: 4. The CDR3 has 14 amino acids. In germline, CDR1 is SEHNR, CDR2 FQNEAQ (reference sequence). The CDR3 protein is CASSLAGGKNEQYF. The CDR3 DNA is TGTGCCAGCAGCTTAGCAGGGGGCAAAAACGAGCAGTACTTC.

The chain links TRBV5-4 to TRBJ2-7; 7 bases fit TRBD1. The V gene end was trimmed by 4 bases and the J gene end by 4 bases; junction bases not matched to a gene: 5. This CDR3 spans 13 amino acids. Germline V CDR1 and CDR2: SGHNT, YYREEE (reference sequence). The DNA of the CDR3 is TGTGCCAGCAGCCCACGACAGGGATACGAGCAGTACTTC. Translating it yields CASSPRQGYEQYF.

To note about this clone: Its ends do not fully match the called genes, so a read error is possible. The chain couples TRBV7-9 to TRBJ2-3, with a possible D match to TRBD1 (6 bases). CDR1 is SEHNR and CDR2 is FQNEAQ in the germline V gene (reference sequence). The CDR3 has 13 amino acids. Written as DNA, the CDR3 is TGTGCCAGCAGCCGCACTGACAGGCCGCCCCCCTTTTTT. Translated: CASSRTDRPPPFF.

In its sample, this clone was seen a few times. The rearrangement joins TRBV4-3 to TRBJ1-2; D remains unclear. Trimming removed 5 bases from V and 5 bases from J, with 18 bases in between. This CDR3 contains 15 residues. Germline V lookup: CDR1 LGHNA, CDR2 YSLEER. Written as DNA, the CDR3 is TGCGCCAGCAGCTCTGGACTAGGTGAATGGTATGGCTACACCTTC. Translation gives CASSSGLGEWYGYTF.